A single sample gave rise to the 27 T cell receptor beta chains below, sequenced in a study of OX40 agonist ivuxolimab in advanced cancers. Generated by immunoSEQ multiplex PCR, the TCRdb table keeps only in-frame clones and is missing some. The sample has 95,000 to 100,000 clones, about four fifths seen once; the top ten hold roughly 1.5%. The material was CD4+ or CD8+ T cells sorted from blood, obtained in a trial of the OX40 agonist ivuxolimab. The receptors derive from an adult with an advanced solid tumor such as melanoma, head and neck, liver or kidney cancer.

CDR3 coding DNA: TGTGCCAGTAGTGATCTGGGCGCAGATACGCAGTATTTT. This codes for CASSDLGADTQYF. The V call is TRBV19, the J call TRBJ2-3; D is undetermined. The CDR3 spans 13 residues. V was cut by 5 bases and J by 4 bases, with 10 bases left in between. In germline, CDR1 is LNHDA, CDR2 SQIVND (reference sequence).

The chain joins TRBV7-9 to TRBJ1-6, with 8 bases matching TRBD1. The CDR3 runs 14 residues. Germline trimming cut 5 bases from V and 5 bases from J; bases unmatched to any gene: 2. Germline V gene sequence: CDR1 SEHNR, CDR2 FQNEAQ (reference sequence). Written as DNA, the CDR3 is TGTGCCAGCAGCCGGACAGGGAATAATTCACCCCTCCACTTT. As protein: CASSRTGNNSPLHF.

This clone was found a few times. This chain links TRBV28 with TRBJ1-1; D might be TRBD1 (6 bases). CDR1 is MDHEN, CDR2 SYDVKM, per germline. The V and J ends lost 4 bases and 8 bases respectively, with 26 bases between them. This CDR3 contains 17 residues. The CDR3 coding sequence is TGTGCCAGCAGTTCGGGGGGAGTTACAGGGATAGGAACCGAAGCTTTCTTT. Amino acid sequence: CASSSGGVTGIGTEAFF.

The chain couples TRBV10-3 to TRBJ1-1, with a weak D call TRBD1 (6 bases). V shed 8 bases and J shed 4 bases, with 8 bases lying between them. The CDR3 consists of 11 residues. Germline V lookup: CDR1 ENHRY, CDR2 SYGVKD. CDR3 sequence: CAIGQLTEAFF. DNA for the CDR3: TGTGCCATCGGACAGCTCACTGAAGCTTTCTTT.

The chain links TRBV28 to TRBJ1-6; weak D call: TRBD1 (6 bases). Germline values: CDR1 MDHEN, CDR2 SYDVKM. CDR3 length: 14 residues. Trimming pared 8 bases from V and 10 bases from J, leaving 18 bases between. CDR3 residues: CASQTGTSYSPLHF. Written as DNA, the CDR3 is TGTGCCAGCCAAACCGGGACATCCTACTCACCCCTCCACTTT. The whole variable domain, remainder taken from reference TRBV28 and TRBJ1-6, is DVKVTQSSRYLVKRTGEKVFLECVQDMDHENMFWYRQDPGLGLRLIYFSYDVKMKEKGDIPEGYSVSREKKERFSLILESASTNQTSMYLCASQTGTSYSPLHFGNGTRLTVT.

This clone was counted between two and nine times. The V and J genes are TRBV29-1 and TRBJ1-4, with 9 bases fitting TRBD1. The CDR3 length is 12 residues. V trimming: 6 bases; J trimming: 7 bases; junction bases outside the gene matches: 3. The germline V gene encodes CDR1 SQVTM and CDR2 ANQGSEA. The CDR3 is CSVGTGREKLFF. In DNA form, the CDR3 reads TGCAGCGTCGGGACAGGGCGTGAAAAACTGTTTTTT.

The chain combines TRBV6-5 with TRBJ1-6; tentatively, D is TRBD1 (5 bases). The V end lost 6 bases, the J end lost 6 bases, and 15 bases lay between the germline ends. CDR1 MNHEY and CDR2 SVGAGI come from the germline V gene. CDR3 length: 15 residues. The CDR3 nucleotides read TGTGCCAGCAGCGGGTCGGGACTGATTAATTCACCCCTCCACTTT. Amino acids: CASSGSGLINSPLHF.

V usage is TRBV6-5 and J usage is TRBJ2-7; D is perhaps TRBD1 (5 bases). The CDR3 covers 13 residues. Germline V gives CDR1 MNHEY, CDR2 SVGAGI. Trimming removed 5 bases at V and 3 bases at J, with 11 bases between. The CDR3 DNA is TGTGCCAGCAGTATTGACAGATACTACGAGCAGTACTTC. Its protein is CASSIDRYYEQYF.

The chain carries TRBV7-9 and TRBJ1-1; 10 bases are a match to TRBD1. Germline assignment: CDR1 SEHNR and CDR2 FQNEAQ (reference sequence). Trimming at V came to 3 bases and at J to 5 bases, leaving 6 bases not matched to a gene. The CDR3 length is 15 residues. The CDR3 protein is CASSLGGTGETEAFF. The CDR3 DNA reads TGTGCCAGCAGCTTGGGCGGGACAGGGGAAACTGAAGCTTTCTTT.

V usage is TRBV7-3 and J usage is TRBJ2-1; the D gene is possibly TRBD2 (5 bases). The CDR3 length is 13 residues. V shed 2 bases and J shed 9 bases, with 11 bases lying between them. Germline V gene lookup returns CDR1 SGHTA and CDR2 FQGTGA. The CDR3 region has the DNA TGTGCCAGCAGCTTAGACTATTCGTCTGAGCAGTTCTTC. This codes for CASSLDYSSEQFF.

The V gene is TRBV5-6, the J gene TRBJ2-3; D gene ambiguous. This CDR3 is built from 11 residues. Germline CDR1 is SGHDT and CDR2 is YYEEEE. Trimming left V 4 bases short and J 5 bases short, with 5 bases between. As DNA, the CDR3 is TGTGCCAGCAGCCCTGGAGATACGCAGTATTTT. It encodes CASSPGDTQYF.

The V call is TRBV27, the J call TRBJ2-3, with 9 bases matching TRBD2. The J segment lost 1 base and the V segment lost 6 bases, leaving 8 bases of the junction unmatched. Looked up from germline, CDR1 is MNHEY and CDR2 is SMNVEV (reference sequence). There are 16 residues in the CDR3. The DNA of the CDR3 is TGTGCCAGCAGCTCCCTTAGCGGGAGTGGCACAGATACGCAGTATTTT. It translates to CASSSLSGSGTDTQYF.

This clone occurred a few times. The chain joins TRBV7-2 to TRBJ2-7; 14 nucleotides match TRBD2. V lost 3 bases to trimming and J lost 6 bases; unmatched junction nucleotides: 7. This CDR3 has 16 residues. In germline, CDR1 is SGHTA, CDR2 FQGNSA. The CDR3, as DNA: TGTGCCAGCAGCTTCCCGGGACTAGCGGGAGTTGTCGAGCAGTACTTC. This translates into CASSFPGLAGVVEQYF.

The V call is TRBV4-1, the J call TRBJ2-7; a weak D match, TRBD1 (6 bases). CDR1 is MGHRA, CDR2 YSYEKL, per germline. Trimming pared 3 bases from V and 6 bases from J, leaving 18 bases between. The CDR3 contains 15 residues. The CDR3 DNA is TGCGCCAGCAGCCAGCTTGGGACATCTTATTCCGAGCAGTACTTC. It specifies CASSQLGTSYSEQYF.

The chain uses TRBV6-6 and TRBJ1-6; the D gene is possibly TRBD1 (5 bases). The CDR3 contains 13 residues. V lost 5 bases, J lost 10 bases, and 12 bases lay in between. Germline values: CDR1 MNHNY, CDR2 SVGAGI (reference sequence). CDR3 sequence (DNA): TGTGCCAGCAGTAAGGGACGGCGGTCACCCCTCCACTTT. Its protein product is CASSKGRRSPLHF.

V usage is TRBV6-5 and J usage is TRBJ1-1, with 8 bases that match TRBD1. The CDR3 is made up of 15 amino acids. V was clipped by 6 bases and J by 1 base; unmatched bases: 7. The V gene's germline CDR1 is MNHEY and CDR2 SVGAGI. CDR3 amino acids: CASSSPGTGNTEAFF. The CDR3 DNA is TGTGCCAGCAGCTCTCCTGGGACAGGGAACACTGAAGCTTTCTTT.

This chain's CDR3 is CASSGRDRGRGGEKLFF. CDR3 DNA: TGTGCCAGTAGTGGCCGGGACAGGGGGCGCGGCGGGGAAAAACTGTTTTTT. The chain links TRBV19 to TRBJ1-4, with TRBD1 matching 12 bases. After removal of 5 bases from V and 8 bases from J, the junction contained 12 bases not matched to a gene. The germline gives CDR1 LNHDA, CDR2 SQIVND (reference sequence). The CDR3 spans 17 residues.

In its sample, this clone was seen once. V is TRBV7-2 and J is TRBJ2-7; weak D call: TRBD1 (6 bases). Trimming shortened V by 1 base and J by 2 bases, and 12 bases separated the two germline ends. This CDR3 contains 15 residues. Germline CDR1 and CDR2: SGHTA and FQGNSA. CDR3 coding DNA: TGTGCCAGCAGCTTAGTTGGGGGCGGAGCCTACGAGCAGTACTTC. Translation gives CASSLVGGGAYEQYF.

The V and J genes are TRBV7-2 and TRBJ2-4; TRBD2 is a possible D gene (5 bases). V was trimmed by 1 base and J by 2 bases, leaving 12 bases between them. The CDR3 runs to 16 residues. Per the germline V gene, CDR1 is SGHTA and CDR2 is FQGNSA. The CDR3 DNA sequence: TGTGCCAGCAGCTTAGGGCCGGGGTCCTCCAAAAACATTCAGTACTTC. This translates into CASSLGPGSSKNIQYF.

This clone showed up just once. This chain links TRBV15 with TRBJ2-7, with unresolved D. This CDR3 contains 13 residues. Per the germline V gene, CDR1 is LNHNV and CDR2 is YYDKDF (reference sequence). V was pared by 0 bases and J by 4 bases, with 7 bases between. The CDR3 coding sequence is TGTGCCACCAGCAGAGAAATGGGGTACGAGCAGTACTTC. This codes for CATSREMGYEQYF.

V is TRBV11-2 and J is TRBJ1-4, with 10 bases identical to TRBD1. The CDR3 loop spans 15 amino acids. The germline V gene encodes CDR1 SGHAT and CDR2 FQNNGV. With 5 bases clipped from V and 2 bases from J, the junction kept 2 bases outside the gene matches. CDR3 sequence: CASSPTGGTNEKLFF. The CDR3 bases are TGTGCCAGCAGCCCGACAGGGGGCACTAATGAAAAACTGTTTTTT.

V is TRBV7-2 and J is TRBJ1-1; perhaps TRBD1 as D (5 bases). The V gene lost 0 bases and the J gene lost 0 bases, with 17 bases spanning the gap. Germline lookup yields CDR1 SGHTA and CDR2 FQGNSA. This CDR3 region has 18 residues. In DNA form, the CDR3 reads TGTGCCAGCAGCTTAGCATGGCTTGGGGCCGAGATGAACACTGAAGCTTTCTTT. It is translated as CASSLAWLGAEMNTEAFF.

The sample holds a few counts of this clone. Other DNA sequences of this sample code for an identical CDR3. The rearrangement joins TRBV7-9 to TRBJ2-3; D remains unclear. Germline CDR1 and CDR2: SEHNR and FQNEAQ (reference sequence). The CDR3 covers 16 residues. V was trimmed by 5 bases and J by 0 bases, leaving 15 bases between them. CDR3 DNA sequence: TGTGCCAGCAGCCCTCCCTCAGGAGCTAGCACAGATACGCAGTATTTT. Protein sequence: CASSPPSGASTDTQYF.

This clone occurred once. DNA for the CDR3: TGTGCCAGCAGAGTACTTTACGAGCAGTACTTC. Translation gives CASRVLYEQYF. This rearrangement joins TRBV6-6 to TRBJ2-7; D not certain. The CDR3 runs to 11 residues. Germline CDR1 and CDR2: MNHNY and SVGAGI (reference sequence). V was shortened by 6 bases and J by 4 bases, with 7 bases between the two germline ends.

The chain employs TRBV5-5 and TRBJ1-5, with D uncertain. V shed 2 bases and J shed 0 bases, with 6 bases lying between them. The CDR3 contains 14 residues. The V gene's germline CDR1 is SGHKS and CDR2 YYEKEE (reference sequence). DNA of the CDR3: TGTGCCAGCAGCTTTTTAAATAGCAATCAGCCCCAGCATTTT. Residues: CASSFLNSNQPQHF.

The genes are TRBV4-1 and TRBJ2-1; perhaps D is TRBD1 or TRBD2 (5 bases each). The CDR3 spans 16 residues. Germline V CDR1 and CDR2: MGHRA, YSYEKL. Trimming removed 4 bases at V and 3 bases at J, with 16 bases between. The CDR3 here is CASSRLPGPIYNEQFF. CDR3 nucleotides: TGCGCCAGCAGCCGACTGCCGGGACCGATCTACAATGAGCAGTTCTTC.

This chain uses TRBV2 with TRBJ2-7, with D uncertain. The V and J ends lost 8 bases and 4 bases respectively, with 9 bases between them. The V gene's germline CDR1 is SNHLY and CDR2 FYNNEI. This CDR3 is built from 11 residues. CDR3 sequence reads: CASGREYEQYF. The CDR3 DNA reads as TGTGCCAGCGGCCGAGAGTACGAGCAGTACTTC.